This is a list of T cell receptor beta chains from one sample in a study of cytomegalovirus exposure and HLA in healthy donors. Sequencing used immunoSEQ multiplex PCR; TCRdb keeps in-frame clones, though not all of them. The profile covers about 140,000 clones, with around 90% appearing a single time and 7% to 9% taken by the ten largest. The sequenced sample was PBMCs. These receptors came from a young woman in good health and CMV-seropositive. The CDR3 runs from the conserved cysteine through the conserved F or W. A D gene is named only where the DNA matches it firmly. Only some rows state a clone size, as once, few, many or a class for expanded clones.

V gene: TRBV5-1
D gene: TRBD2
J gene: TRBJ2-1
clone size: NA
CDR3 protein: CASNPPSGRGNEQFF
CDR3 DNA: TGCGCCAGCAACCCCCCTAGCGGGAGAGGCAATGAGCAGTTCTTC

V gene: TRBV6-4
D gene: TRBD1
J gene: TRBJ2-1
clone size: NA
CDR3 protein: CASSLGQGKDEQFF
CDR3 DNA: TGTGCCAGCAGTCTAGGACAGGGGAAGGATGAGCAGTTCTTC

V gene: TRBV7-3
D gene: TRBD1
J gene: TRBJ1-6
clone size: NA
CDR3 protein: CASSSTGGRSPLHF
CDR3 DNA: TGTGCCAGCAGCTCGACAGGGGGTCGGTCACCCCTCCACTTT

V gene: TRBV7-2
D gene: TRBD1
J gene: TRBJ1-2
clone size: NA
CDR3 protein: CASSNTGQGVDGYTF
CDR3 DNA: TGTGCCAGCAGCAACACGGGACAGGGGGTTGATGGCTACACCTTC

V gene: TRBV12-5
D gene: NA
J gene: TRBJ1-2
clone size: NA
CDR3 protein: CASGFAGVVGYTF
CDR3 DNA: TGTGCTAGTGGTTTTGCGGGGGTCGTTGGCTACACCTTC

V gene: TRBV5-1
D gene: NA
J gene: TRBJ1-1
clone size: NA
CDR3 protein: CASSVTLNTEAFF
CDR3 DNA: TGCGCCAGCAGCGTGACATTGAACACTGAAGCTTTCTTT

V gene: TRBV9
D gene: TRBD2
J gene: TRBJ2-3
clone size: NA
CDR3 protein: CASSVGTSGANPSTDTQYF
CDR3 DNA: TGTGCCAGCAGCGTTGGGACTAGCGGGGCTAACCCTAGCACAGATACGCAGTATTTT

V gene: TRBV7-9
D gene: TRBD1
J gene: TRBJ1-2
clone size: NA
CDR3 protein: CASSRDRENYGYTF
CDR3 DNA: TGTGCCAGCAGCAGAGACAGGGAAAACTATGGCTACACCTTC

V gene: TRBV5-1
D gene: TRBD1
J gene: TRBJ1-4
clone size: NA
CDR3 protein: CASSTWTGDNEKLFF
CDR3 DNA: TGCGCCAGCAGCACATGGACAGGGGATAATGAAAAACTGTTTTTT

V gene: TRBV28
D gene: NA
J gene: TRBJ1-2
clone size: NA
CDR3 protein: CASLWERGYGYTF
CDR3 DNA: NA

V gene: TRBV21-1
D gene: NA
J gene: TRBJ2-1
clone size: NA
CDR3 protein: CASSGTYNEQFF
CDR3 DNA: TGTGCCAGCAGCGGGACATACAATGAGCAGTTCTTC

V gene: TRBV7-2
D gene: NA
J gene: TRBJ2-2
clone size: NA
CDR3 protein: CASGEVDTGELFF
CDR3 DNA: TGTGCCAGCGGGGAGGTGGACACCGGGGAGCTGTTTTTT

V gene: TRBV5-1
D gene: TRBD2
J gene: TRBJ2-1
clone size: NA
CDR3 protein: CASSSKAGASYNEQFF
CDR3 DNA: TGCGCCAGCAGCTCTAAAGCGGGAGCCTCCTACAATGAGCAGTTCTTC

V gene: TRBV28
D gene: NA
J gene: TRBJ1-5
clone size: NA
CDR3 protein: CASSSTVSNQPQHF
CDR3 DNA: TGTGCCAGCAGTTCGACAGTTAGCAATCAGCCCCAGCATTTT

V gene: TRBV5-4
D gene: TRBD1
J gene: TRBJ1-6
clone size: NA
CDR3 protein: CASSLAIAGTGGSPLHF
CDR3 DNA: TGTGCCAGCAGCTTGGCGATTGCCGGGACAGGAGGGTCACCCCTCCACTTT

V gene: TRBV10-1
D gene: TRBD1
J gene: TRBJ1-2
clone size: NA
CDR3 protein: CASSETGGYGYTF
CDR3 DNA: TGCGCCAGCAGTGAGACAGGGGGCTATGGCTACACCTTC

V gene: TRBV25-1
D gene: TRBD2
J gene: TRBJ2-7
clone size: NA
CDR3 protein: CASSHGGAPEQYF
CDR3 DNA: TGTGCCAGCAGTCACGGGGGGGCCCCCGAGCAGTACTTC

V gene: TRBV5-1
D gene: NA
J gene: TRBJ1-2
clone size: NA
CDR3 protein: CASSLQDNYGYTF
CDR3 DNA: TGCGCCAGCAGCTTGCAGGATAACTATGGCTACACCTTC

V gene: TRBV2
D gene: NA
J gene: TRBJ2-5
clone size: NA
CDR3 protein: CASGKDTMQETQYF
CDR3 DNA: TGTGCCAGCGGGAAGGACACCATGCAAGAGACCCAGTACTTC

V gene: TRBV7-3
D gene: NA
J gene: TRBJ2-1
clone size: NA
CDR3 protein: CASSLPPYNEQFF
CDR3 DNA: TGTGCCAGCAGCCTCCCCCCCTACAATGAGCAGTTCTTC

V gene: TRBV4-3
D gene: NA
J gene: TRBJ1-2
clone size: once
CDR3 protein: CASSQERWGHSYGYTF
CDR3 DNA: TGCGCCAGCAGCCAAGAAAGATGGGGACACAGCTATGGCTACACCTTC

V gene: TRBV4-3
D gene: TRBD1
J gene: TRBJ1-4
clone size: NA
CDR3 protein: CASSQNFGQGREKLFF
CDR3 DNA: TGCGCCAGCAGCCAAAATTTCGGACAGGGGCGGGAAAAACTGTTTTTT

V gene: TRBV28
D gene: TRBD2
J gene: TRBJ2-2
clone size: NA
CDR3 protein: CASRAGSNTGELFF
CDR3 DNA: TGTGCCAGCAGAGCGGGGTCGAACACCGGGGAGCTGTTTTTT

V gene: TRBV27
D gene: NA
J gene: TRBJ2-1
clone size: NA
CDR3 protein: CASSTDLSPGDEQFF
CDR3 DNA: TGTGCCAGCAGTACTGATCTAAGCCCGGGAGATGAGCAGTTCTTC

V gene: TRBV14
D gene: NA
J gene: TRBJ2-7
clone size: once
CDR3 protein: CASSQDVRWGLSYEQYF
CDR3 DNA: TGTGCCAGCAGCCAAGATGTTCGTTGGGGGCTATCCTACGAGCAGTACTTC

V gene: TRBV7-2
D gene: TRBD1
J gene: TRBJ2-5
clone size: NA
CDR3 protein: CASSRNRGETQYF
CDR3 DNA: TGTGCCAGCAGCCGTAACAGGGGAGAGACCCAGTACTTC

V gene: TRBV7-2
D gene: NA
J gene: TRBJ1-6
clone size: NA
CDR3 protein: CASSLGYRDSYNSPLHF
CDR3 DNA: TGTGCCAGCAGCTTAGGGTACCGGGACTCCTATAATTCACCCCTCCACTTT

V gene: TRBV29-1
D gene: NA
J gene: TRBJ2-2
clone size: NA
CDR3 protein: CGAVGVTGELFF
CDR3 DNA: TGCGGGGCTGTTGGGGTCACCGGGGAGCTGTTTTTT

V gene: TRBV6-1
D gene: NA
J gene: TRBJ2-7
clone size: NA
CDR3 protein: CASSVTLNGYEQYF
CDR3 DNA: TGTGCCAGCAGTGTCACCCTTAACGGCTACGAGCAGTACTTC

V gene: TRBV10-1
D gene: NA
J gene: TRBJ2-3
clone size: NA
CDR3 protein: CASSERGLQYF
CDR3 DNA: TGCGCCAGCAGTGAGCGCGGGTTGCAGTATTTT

V gene: TRBV6-6
D gene: TRBD1
J gene: TRBJ2-7
clone size: NA
CDR3 protein: CASSPGTGSYEQYF
CDR3 DNA: TGTGCCAGCAGTCCCGGGACAGGGTCCTACGAGCAGTACTTC

V gene: TRBV18
D gene: NA
J gene: TRBJ1-1
clone size: NA
CDR3 protein: CASSPQDNKNTEAFF
CDR3 DNA: TGTGCCAGCTCACCCCAGGACAACAAGAACACTGAAGCTTTCTTT